Shown below are 5 T cell receptor beta chains from a single sample sequenced in a study of regulatory T cells in long-lasting Graves disease. Indicated time point: persistent/refractory GD, antithyroid drugs over 5 years with positive TRAb. The TCR library was made from RNA that had been extracted from PBMCs in TRIzol. Arm-PCR with iRepertoire HTBI primers amplified the CDR3 regions for these TCR beta libraries. TCRdb passed the multiplex PCR reads through MiXCR, listing each CDR3 protein once. The table has around 460,000 distinct CDR3 sequences, approximately 23% seen once. Specimen: peripheral blood mononuclear cells (PBMCs), collected when the disease was refractory, from a patient treated with antithyroid drugs. Receptors originate from a female donor with Graves disease.

This clonotype has more than one count but fewer than ten. The chain joins TRBV14 to TRBJ1-2; D might be TRBD1 (5 bases). V was shortened by 0 bases and J by 8 bases, with 13 bases between the two germline ends. The CDR3 covers 14 residues. The V gene's germline CDR1 is SGHDN and CDR2 FVKESK. The CDR3 coding sequence is TGTGCCAGCAGCCAAGATCCAGGGCTAGGAGGCTACACCTTC. Amino acids: CASSQDPGLGGYTF.

This clonotype turned up a few times. The chain employs TRBV6-1 and TRBJ2-7; TRBD1 might be the D (5 bases). Trimming took off 6 bases at V and 4 bases at J, with 10 bases between the two ends. Germline loops: CDR1 MNHNS, CDR2 SASEGT. This CDR3 has 12 amino acids. The CDR3 region is CASRGRGYEQYF. The CDR3 nucleotides are TGTGCCAGCAGGGGGCGTGGGTACGAGCAGTACTTC.

CDR3: CASSLGRFSGNTIYF. CDR3 bases: TGTGCCAGCAGCTTAGGGAGGTTCTCTGGAAACACCATATATTTT. This chain connects TRBV6-2 or TRBV6-3 to TRBJ1-3; D remains unclear. The V end was cut by 6 bases, the J end by 0 bases, with 12 bases between. The length of the CDR3 is 15 residues. Germline CDR1 reads MNHEY; CDR2 reads SVGEGT.

There are a few counts of this clonotype. The rearrangement joins TRBV7-9 to TRBJ1-5; TRBD1 matches 8 bases. J was trimmed by 2 bases and V by 8 bases; bases with no gene match: 5. The CDR3 runs 14 residues. Looked up from germline, CDR1 is SEHNR and CDR2 is FQNEAQ (reference sequence). The CDR3 sequence: CASATGAGNQPQHF. The CDR3 DNA follows: TGTGCCAGCGCGACAGGGGCCGGCAATCAGCCCCAGCATTTT. The full variable domain, completed using reference TRBV7-9 and TRBJ1-5, is DTGVSQNPRHKITKRGQNVTFRCDPISEHNRLYWYRQTLGQGPEFLTYFQNEAQLEKSRLLSDRFSAERPKGSFSTLEIQRTEQGDSAMYLCASATGAGNQPQHFGDGTRLSIL.

The rearrangement uses TRBV14 and TRBJ2-5; 9 bases map to TRBD2. From germline, CDR1 is SGHDN and CDR2 FVKESK. V lost 0 bases to trimming and J lost 5 bases; unmatched junction nucleotides: 10. This CDR3 has 17 residues. The chain's CDR3 is CASSQDALAGVGETQYF. CDR3 bases: TGTGCCAGCAGCCAAGATGCGTTAGCGGGAGTTGGGGAGACCCAGTACTTC. The full variable domain, completed using reference TRBV14 and TRBJ2-5, is EAGVTQFPSHSVIEKGQTVTLRCDPISGHDNLYWYRRVMGKEIKFLLHFVKESKQDESGMPNNRFLAERTGGTYSTLKVQPAELEDSGVYFCASSQDALAGVGETQYFGPGTRLLVL.